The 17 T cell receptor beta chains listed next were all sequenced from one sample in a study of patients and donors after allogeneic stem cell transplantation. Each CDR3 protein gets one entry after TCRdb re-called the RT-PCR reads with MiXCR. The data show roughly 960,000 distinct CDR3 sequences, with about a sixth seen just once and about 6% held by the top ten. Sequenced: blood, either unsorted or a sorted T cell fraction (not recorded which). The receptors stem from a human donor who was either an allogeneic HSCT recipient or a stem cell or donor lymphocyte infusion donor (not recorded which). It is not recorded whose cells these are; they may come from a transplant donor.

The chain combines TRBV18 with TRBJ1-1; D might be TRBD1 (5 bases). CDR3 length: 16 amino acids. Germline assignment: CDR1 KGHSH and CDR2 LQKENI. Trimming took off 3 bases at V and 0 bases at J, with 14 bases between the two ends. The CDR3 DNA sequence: TGTGCCAGCTCACCCGACCTCAGAGGGGTGAACACTGAAGCTTTCTTT. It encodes CASSPDLRGVNTEAFF. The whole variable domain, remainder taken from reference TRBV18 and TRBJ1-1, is NAGVMQNPRHLVRRRGQEARLRCSPMKGHSHVYWYRQLPEEGLKFMVYLQKENIIDESGMPKERFSAEFPKEGPSILRIQQVVRGDSAAYFCASSPDLRGVNTEAFFGQGTRLTVV.

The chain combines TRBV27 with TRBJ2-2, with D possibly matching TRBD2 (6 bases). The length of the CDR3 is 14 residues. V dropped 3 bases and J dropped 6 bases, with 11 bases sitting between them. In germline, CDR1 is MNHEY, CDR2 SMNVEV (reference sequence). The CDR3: CASSFFSGAGELFF. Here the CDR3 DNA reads TGTGCCAGCAGTTTTTTTTCGGGAGCCGGGGAGCTGTTTTTT.

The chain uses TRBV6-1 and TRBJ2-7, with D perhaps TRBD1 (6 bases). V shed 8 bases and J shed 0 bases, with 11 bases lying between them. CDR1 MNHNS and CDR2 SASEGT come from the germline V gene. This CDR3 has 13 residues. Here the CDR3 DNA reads TGTGCCAGCCGGGACATTGCCTCCTACGAGCAGTACTTC. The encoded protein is CASRDIASYEQYF.

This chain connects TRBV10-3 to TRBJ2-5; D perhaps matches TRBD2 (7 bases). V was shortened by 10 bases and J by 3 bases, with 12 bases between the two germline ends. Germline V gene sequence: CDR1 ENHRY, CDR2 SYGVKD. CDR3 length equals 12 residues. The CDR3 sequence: CATLGGEETQYF. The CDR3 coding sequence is TGTGCCACCCTAGGGGGGGAAGAGACCCAGTACTTC.

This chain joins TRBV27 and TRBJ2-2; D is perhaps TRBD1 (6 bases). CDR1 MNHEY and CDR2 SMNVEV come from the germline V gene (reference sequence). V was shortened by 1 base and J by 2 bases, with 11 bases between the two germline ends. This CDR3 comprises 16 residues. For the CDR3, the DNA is TGTGCCAGCAGTTTATTTGGGGGCTCAAACACCGGGGAGCTGTTTTTT. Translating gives CASSLFGGSNTGELFF.

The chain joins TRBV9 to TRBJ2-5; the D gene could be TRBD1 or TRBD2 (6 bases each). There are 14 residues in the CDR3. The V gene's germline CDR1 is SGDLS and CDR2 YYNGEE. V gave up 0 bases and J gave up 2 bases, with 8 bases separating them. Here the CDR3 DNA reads TGTGCCAGCAGCGTAGAGGGGGGTCAAGAGACCCAGTACTTC. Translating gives CASSVEGGQETQYF. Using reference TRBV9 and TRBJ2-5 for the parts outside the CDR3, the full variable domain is DSGVTQTPKHLITATGQRVTLRCSPRSGDLSVYWYQQSLDQGLQFLIQYYNGEERAKGNILERFSAQQFPDLHSELNLSSLELGDSALYFCASSVEGGQETQYFGPGTRLLVL.

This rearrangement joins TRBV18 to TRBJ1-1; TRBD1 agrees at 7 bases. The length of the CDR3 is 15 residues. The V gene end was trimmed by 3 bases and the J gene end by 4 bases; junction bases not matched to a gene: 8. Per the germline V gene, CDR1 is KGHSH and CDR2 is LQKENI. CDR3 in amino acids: CASSPMTGWGTEAFF. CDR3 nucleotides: TGTGCCAGCTCACCTATGACAGGGTGGGGCACTGAAGCTTTCTTT.

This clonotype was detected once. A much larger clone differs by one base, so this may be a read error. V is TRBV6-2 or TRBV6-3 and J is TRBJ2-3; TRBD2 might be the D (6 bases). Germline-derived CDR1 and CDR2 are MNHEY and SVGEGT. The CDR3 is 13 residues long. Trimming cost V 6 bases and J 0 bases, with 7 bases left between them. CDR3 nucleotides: TGTGCCAGCAGGGGGACTAGCACAGATACGCAGTATTTT. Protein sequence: CASRGTSTDTQYF.

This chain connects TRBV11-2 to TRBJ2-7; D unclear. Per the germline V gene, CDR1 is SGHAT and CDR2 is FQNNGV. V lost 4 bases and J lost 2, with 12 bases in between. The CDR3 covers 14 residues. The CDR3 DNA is TGTGCCAGCAGCTCCGTAAGGCTTACCTACGAGCAGTACTTC. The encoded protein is CASSSVRLTYEQYF.

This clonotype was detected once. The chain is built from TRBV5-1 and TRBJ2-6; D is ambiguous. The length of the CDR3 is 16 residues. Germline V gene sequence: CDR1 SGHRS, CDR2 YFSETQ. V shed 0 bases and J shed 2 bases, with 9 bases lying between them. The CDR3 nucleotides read TGCGCCAGCAGCTTGGGTGATGGGGCTGGGGCCAACGTCCTGACTTTC. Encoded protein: CASSLGDGAGANVLTF. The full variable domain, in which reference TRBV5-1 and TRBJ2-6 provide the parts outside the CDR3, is KAGVTQTPRYLIKTRGQQVTLSCSPISGHRSVSWYQQTPGQGLQFLFEYFSETQRNKGNFPGRFSGRQFSNSRSEMNVSTLELGDSALYLCASSLGDGAGANVLTFGAGSRLTVL.

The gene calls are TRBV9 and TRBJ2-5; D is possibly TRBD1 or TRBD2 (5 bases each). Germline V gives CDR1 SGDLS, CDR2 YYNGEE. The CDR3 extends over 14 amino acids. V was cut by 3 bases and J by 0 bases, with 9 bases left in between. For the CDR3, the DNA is TGTGCCAGCAGCGCCCGGGACGACCAAGAGACCCAGTACTTC. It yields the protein CASSARDDQETQYF.

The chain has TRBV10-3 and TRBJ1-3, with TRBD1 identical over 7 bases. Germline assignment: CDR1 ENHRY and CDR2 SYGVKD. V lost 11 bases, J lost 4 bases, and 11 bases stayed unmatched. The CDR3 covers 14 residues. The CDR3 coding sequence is TGTGCCGCCGGCCCTCTGACAGGGGGAAACACCATATATTTT. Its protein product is CAAGPLTGGNTIYF.

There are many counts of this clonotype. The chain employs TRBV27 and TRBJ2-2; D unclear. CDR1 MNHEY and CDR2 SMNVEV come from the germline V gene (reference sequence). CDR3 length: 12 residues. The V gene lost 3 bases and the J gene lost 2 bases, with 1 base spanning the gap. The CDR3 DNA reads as TGTGCCAGCAGTTTTAACACCGGGGAGCTGTTTTTT. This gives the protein CASSFNTGELFF.

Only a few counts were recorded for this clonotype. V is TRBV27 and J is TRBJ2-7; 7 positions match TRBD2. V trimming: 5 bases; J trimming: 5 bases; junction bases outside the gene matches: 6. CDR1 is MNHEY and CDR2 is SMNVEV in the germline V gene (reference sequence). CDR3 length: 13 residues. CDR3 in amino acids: CASSQTSIHEQYF. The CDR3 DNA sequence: TGTGCCAGCAGTCAGACTAGCATCCACGAGCAGTACTTC.

As DNA, the CDR3 is TGTGCCATCAGTGATCATTCCGGAGTAGCGGGAGGGAAAGAGACCCAGTACTTC. It codes for CAISDHSGVAGGKETQYF. The chain employs TRBV10-3 and TRBJ2-5; 11 positions match TRBD2. Germline CDR1 is ENHRY and CDR2 is SYGVKD. This CDR3 is 18 amino acids long. J lost 3 bases, V lost 3 bases, and 12 bases had no gene match.

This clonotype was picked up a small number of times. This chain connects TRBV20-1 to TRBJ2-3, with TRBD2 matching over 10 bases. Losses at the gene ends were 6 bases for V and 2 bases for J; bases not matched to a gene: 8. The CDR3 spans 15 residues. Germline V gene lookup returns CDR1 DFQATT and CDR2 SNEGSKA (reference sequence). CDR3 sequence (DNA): TGCAGTGCGACGCCACTAGCGGGGATCACAGATACGCAGTATTTT. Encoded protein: CSATPLAGITDTQYF.

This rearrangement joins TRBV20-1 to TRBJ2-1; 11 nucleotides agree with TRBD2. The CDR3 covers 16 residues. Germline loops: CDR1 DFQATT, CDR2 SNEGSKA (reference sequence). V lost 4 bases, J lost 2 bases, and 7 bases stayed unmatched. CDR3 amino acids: CSAKGTSGTPYNEQFF. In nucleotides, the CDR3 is TGCAGTGCTAAAGGGACTAGCGGAACCCCCTACAATGAGCAGTTCTTC.